A selection of T cell receptor beta chains follows, all from one sample in a study of human T cells and chemical hapten exposure. Each CDR3 protein gets one entry after TCRdb re-called the RACE reads with MiXCR. This sample has a few hundred thousand distinct CDR3 sequences, with 4% to 5.5% found just once. Here the sequenced sample was whole blood, taken in connection with sensitization to the hapten diphenylcyclopropenone (DPC). All receptors derive from a woman aged 50 to 60 with alopecia areata. Some clones in this sample may be carry-over from other donors' samples. Each CDR3 is given with its conserved first and last residue. The order of the fields is V gene, J gene, D gene, clone size, CDR3 protein, CDR3 DNA. The D gene is left open where the match is weak. Part of the rows lack a size; the others show once, few, many or a class for expanded clones.

v_gene: TRBV7-9
j_gene: TRBJ2-7
d_gene: .
abundance: many
CDR3aa: CAIDGQGPPYEQYF
CDR3nt: TGTGCGATCGACGGGCAGGGCCCACCCTACGAGCAGTACTTC

v_gene: TRBV5-1
j_gene: TRBJ1-2
d_gene: .
abundance: few
CDR3aa: CASPKPNYGYTF
CDR3nt: TGCGCCAGTCCGAAACCTAACTATGGCTACACCTTC

v_gene: TRBV29-1
j_gene: TRBJ1-2
d_gene: .
abundance: many
CDR3aa: CSVLLTRGYTF
CDR3nt: TGCAGCGTTCTTTTGACACGCGGCTACACCTTC

v_gene: TRBV6-2/TRBV6-3
j_gene: TRBJ2-6
d_gene: .
abundance: many
CDR3aa: CASSIPGLGSPGANVLTF
CDR3nt: TGTGCCAGCAGCATCCCGGGTCTTGGATCCCCTGGGGCCAACGTCCTGACTTTC

v_gene: TRBV6-2/TRBV6-3
j_gene: TRBJ1-1
d_gene: .
abundance: many
CDR3aa: CASSYMALNTEAFF
CDR3nt: TGTGCCAGCAGTTATATGGCCCTGAACACTGAAGCTTTCTTT

v_gene: TRBV7-2
j_gene: TRBJ2-1
d_gene: TRBD2
abundance: many
CDR3aa: CASSRGTSGRGEQFF
CDR3nt: TGTGCCAGCAGCCGGGGGACTAGCGGGAGAGGTGAGCAGTTCTTC

v_gene: TRBV7-9
j_gene: TRBJ1-2
d_gene: .
abundance: many
CDR3aa: CASSSTRDTLSRSYGYTF
CDR3nt: TGTGCCAGCAGCTCAACCCGGGACACTCTGTCCCGCTCCTATGGCTACACCTTC

v_gene: TRBV5-1
j_gene: TRBJ2-7
d_gene: TRBD2
abundance: .
CDR3aa: CASSLLPLAGGSYEQYF
CDR3nt: TGCGCCAGCAGCTTGCTTCCTCTAGCGGGGGGCTCCTACGAGCAGTACTTC

v_gene: TRBV20-1
j_gene: TRBJ2-3
d_gene: TRBD2
abundance: many
CDR3aa: CSARNRRESTDTQYF
CDR3nt: TGCAGTGCTAGAAATCGGCGGGAGAGCACAGATACGCAGTATTTT

v_gene: TRBV3-1
j_gene: TRBJ2-1
d_gene: TRBD2
abundance: many
CDR3aa: CASSPTRGEAGGYNEQFF
CDR3nt: TGTGCCAGCAGCCCGACCCGGGGTGAAGCGGGAGGGTACAATGAGCAGTTCTTC

v_gene: TRBV20-1
j_gene: TRBJ1-2
d_gene: .
abundance: many
CDR3aa: CSASEGGSNYGYTF
CDR3nt: TGCAGTGCTAGCGAAGGAGGGAGTAACTATGGCTACACCTTC

v_gene: TRBV29-1
j_gene: TRBJ2-1
d_gene: .
abundance: .
CDR3aa: CSVEGAGPLFF
CDR3nt: TGCAGCGTTGAAGGAGCGGGCCCGCTGTTCTTC

v_gene: TRBV24-1
j_gene: TRBJ2-1
d_gene: .
abundance: many
CDR3aa: CATSDPGNNEQFF
CDR3nt: TGTGCCACCAGTGATCCAGGGAACAATGAGCAGTTCTTC

v_gene: TRBV20-1
j_gene: TRBJ2-4
d_gene: .
abundance: few
CDR3aa: CSASVSGAKNIQYF
CDR3nt: TGCAGTGCTAGCGTTAGCGGAGCCAAAAACATTCAGTACTTC

v_gene: TRBV6-5
j_gene: TRBJ1-6
d_gene: .
abundance: .
CDR3aa: CASSYSHFSIYNSPLHF
CDR3nt: TGTGCCAGCAGTTACTCCCACTTCTCAATCTATAATTCACCCCTCCACTTT

v_gene: TRBV12-3/TRBV12-4
j_gene: TRBJ1-5
d_gene: .
abundance: many
CDR3aa: CASSLLPGQPQHF
CDR3nt: TGTGCCAGCAGTTTACTTCCGGGTCAGCCCCAGCATTTT

v_gene: TRBV13
j_gene: TRBJ2-3
d_gene: TRBD2
abundance: many
CDR3aa: CASSSPSLAGGSDTQYF
CDR3nt: TGTGCCAGCAGCTCCCCCTCACTAGCGGGGGGTTCGGATACGCAGTATTTT

v_gene: TRBV4-1
j_gene: TRBJ2-6
d_gene: TRBD1
abundance: many
CDR3aa: CASSQAQGALGANVLTF
CDR3nt: TGCGCCAGCAGCCAGGCACAGGGGGCTTTAGGGGCCAACGTCCTGACTTTC

v_gene: TRBV19
j_gene: TRBJ1-2
d_gene: TRBD1
abundance: .
CDR3aa: CASRPRGQGPYYGYTF
CDR3nt: TGTGCCAGTAGGCCTAGGGGACAGGGACCCTACTATGGCTACACCTTC

v_gene: TRBV20-1
j_gene: TRBJ1-5
d_gene: .
abundance: .
CDR3aa: CSASGMGRNNQPQHF
CDR3nt: TGCAGTGCTAGCGGGATGGGGCGAAACAATCAGCCCCAGCATTTT

v_gene: TRBV28
j_gene: TRBJ2-1
d_gene: TRBD2
abundance: .
CDR3aa: CASNLASGGAGNEQFF
CDR3nt: TGTGCCAGCAATCTTGCTAGCGGGGGGGCCGGAAATGAGCAGTTCTTC

v_gene: TRBV4-2
j_gene: TRBJ2-3
d_gene: .
abundance: .
CDR3aa: CASSQDMITDTQYF
CDR3nt: TGTGCCAGCAGCCAAGATATGATCACAGATACGCAGTATTTT

v_gene: TRBV5-1
j_gene: TRBJ2-5
d_gene: TRBD2
abundance: few
CDR3aa: CASGRRGGALRETQYF
CDR3nt: TGCGCCAGCGGTCGGCGCGGGGGGGCTCTTCGAGAGACCCAGTACTTC